This TCR beta chain was sequenced in a study of blood T cell repertoires in COVID-19. Study details: COVID-19 samples collected from the United States, Italy and Spain covered acute and convalescent phases. PBMCs, B-cell-depleted T cells, or T cells were the source of the cDNA or gDNA that made up the material.

Sequenced by immunoSEQ multiplex PCR; TCRdb stores in-frame clones only, minus some. The table lists some 160,000 clones, 75% to 90% of them singletons. This CDR3 is 13 amino acids long. Per the germline V gene, CDR1 is MNHNY and CDR2 is SVGAGI (reference sequence). V was pared by 6 bases and J by 2 bases, with 8 bases between. This clonotype originated in an older woman with active COVID-19. The specimen was peripheral blood. The rearrangement joins TRBV6-6 to TRBJ1-5; no clear D gene. DNA of the CDR3: TGTGCCAGCAGCCCCCCAGGCAATCAGCCCCAGCATTTT. Translation gives CASSPPGNQPQHF.